The 2 T cell receptor beta chains in this list originate from one sample, sequenced in a study of T cells in Graves' hyperthyroidism and ophthalmopathy. RNA transcripts yielded amplified TCR beta CDR3 regions. HTBI primers were the set used in a first-round RT-PCR of the TCR CDR3. One entry per CDR3 protein, called by TCRdb with MiXCR from the multiplex PCR reads. The table includes around 350,000 distinct CDR3 sequences, 15% to 20% detected once. Sequenced material: blood. These receptors were collected from a woman in her late teens or twenties with Graves' hyperthyroidism.

Many counts were recorded for this clonotype. The chain uses TRBV12-3 or TRBV12-4 and TRBJ1-1, with D unresolved. V shed 3 bases and J shed 7 bases, with 21 bases lying between them. This CDR3 contains 16 residues. CDR3 amino acids: CASSFGVRMTAIEAFF. DNA of the CDR3: TGTGCCAGCAGTTTCGGTGTGAGGATGACGGCCATTGAAGCTTTCTTT.

This clonotype came up many times. The chain joins TRBV12-3 or TRBV12-4 to TRBJ2-7, with TRBD1 as a possible D gene (6 bases). V dropped 5 bases and J dropped 3 bases, with 17 bases sitting between them. The CDR3 consists of 15 residues. The CDR3 sequence is CASSPRPAGDYEQYF. The CDR3 DNA is TGTGCCAGCAGTCCACGCCCGGCAGGGGACTACGAGCAGTACTTC.